The clone carrying this T cell receptor (beta chain) has only one observation. Germline loops: CDR1 SEHNR, CDR2 FQNEAQ (reference sequence). V lost 6 bases to trimming and J lost 4 bases, with 15 bases between them. This CDR3 is 14 amino acids long. This specimen comes from a study of blood T cell repertoires in COVID-19. Data came from immunoSEQ multiplex PCR; TCRdb stores just in-frame clones and leaves some out. The sample shows about 400,000 clones, 88% of them seen only once. The V and J genes are TRBV7-9 and TRBJ1-1; D gene ambiguous. The sequenced material came from PBMCs or T cells enriched from blood (not recorded which). The TCR originated in a woman in her thirties or forties with acute COVID-19. CDR3 bases: TGTGCCAGCAGTTCCTCGTGGAGGGTCACTGAAGCTTTCTTT. This codes for CASSSSWRVTEAFF.